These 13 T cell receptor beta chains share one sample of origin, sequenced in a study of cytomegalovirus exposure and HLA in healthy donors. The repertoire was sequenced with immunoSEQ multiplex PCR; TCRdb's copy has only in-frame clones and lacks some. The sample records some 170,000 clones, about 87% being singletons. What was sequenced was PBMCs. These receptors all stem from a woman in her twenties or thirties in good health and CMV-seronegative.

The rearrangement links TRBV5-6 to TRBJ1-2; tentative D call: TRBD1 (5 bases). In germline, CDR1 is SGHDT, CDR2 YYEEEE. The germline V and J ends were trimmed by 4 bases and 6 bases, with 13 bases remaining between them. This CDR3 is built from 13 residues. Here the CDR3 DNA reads TGTGCCAGCAGCGAGGTAGGGGTCGATGGCTACACCTTC. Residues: CASSEVGVDGYTF.

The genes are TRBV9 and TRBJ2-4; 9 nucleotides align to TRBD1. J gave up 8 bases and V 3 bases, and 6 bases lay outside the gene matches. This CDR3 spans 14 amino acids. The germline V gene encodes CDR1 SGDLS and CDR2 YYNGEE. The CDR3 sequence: CASSEGQGADIQYF. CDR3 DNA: TGTGCCAGCAGCGAGGGACAGGGAGCAGACATTCAGTACTTC.

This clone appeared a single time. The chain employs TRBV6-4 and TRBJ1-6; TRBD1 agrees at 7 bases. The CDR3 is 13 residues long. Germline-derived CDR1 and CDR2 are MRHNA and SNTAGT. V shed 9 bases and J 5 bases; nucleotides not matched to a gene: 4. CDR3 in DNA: TGTGCCAGTAGCGGGACAGATAATTCACCCCTCCACTTT. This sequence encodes CASSGTDNSPLHF.

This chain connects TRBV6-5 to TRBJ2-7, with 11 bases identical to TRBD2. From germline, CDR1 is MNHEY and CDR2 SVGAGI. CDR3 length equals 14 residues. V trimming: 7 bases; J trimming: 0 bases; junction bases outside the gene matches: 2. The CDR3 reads CASTTSGASYEQYF. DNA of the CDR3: TGTGCCAGCACGACTAGCGGGGCCTCCTACGAGCAGTACTTC.

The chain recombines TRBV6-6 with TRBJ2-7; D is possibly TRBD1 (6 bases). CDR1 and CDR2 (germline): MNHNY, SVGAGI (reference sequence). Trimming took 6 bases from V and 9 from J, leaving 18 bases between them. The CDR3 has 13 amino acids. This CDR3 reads CASSQDSLEWQYF. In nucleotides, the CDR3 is TGTGCCAGCAGCCAGGACAGCTTGGAGTGGCAGTACTTC.

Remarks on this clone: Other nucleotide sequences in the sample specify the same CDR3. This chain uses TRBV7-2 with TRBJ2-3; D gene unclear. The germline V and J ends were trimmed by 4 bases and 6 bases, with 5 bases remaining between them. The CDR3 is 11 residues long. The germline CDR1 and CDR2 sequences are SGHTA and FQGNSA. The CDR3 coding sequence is TGTGCCAGCAGCTCCCTGGATACGCAGTATTTT. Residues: CASSSLDTQYF.

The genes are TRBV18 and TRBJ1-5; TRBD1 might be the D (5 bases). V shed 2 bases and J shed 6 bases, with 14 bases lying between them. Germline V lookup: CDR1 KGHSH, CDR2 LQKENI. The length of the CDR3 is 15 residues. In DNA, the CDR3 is TGTGCCAGCTCACCATCCGGGGGTGAGAGTCAGCCCCAGCATTTT. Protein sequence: CASSPSGGESQPQHF.

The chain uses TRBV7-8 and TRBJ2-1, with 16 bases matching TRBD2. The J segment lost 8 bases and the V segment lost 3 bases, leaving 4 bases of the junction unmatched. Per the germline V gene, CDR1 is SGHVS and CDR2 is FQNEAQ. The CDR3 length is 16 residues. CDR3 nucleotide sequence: TGTGCCAGCAGCTTGGGACTAGCGGGGGGGCCCTATGAGCAGTTCTTC. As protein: CASSLGLAGGPYEQFF.

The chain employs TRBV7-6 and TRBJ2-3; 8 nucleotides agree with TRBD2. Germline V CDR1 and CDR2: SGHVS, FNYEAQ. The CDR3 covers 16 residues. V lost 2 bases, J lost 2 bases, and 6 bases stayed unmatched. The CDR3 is CASSLSSGVYTDTQYF. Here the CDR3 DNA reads TGTGCCAGCAGCTTAAGTAGCGGGGTTTACACAGATACGCAGTATTTT.

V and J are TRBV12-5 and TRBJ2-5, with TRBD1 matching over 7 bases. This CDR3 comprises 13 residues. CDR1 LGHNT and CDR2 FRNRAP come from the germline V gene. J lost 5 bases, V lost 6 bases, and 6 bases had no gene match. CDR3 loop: CASGEKTGETQYF. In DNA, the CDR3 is TGTGCTAGTGGCGAGAAGACAGGGGAGACCCAGTACTTC.

The CDR3, as DNA: TGTGCCGTCAAAGTAGTGGGCACAGATACGCAGTATTTT. Its translation: CAVKVVGTDTQYF. This rearrangement joins TRBV10-3 to TRBJ2-3; D gene uncertain. Germline V lookup: CDR1 ENHRY, CDR2 SYGVKD. The CDR3 consists of 13 residues. V shed 11 bases and J shed 1 base, with 13 bases lying between them.

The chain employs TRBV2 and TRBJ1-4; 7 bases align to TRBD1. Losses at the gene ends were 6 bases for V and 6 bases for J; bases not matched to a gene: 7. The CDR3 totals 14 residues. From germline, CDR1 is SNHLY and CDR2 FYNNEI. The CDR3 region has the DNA TGTGCCAGCAGGACGGACAGGTCTCATGAAAAACTGTTTTTT. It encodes CASRTDRSHEKLFF.

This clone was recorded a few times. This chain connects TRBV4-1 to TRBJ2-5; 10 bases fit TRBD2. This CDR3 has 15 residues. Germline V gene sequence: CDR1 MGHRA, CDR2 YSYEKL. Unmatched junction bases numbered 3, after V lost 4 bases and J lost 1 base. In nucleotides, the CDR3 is TGCGCCAGCAGCCTAGCGGGGGGTATCCAAGAGACCCAGTACTTC. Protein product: CASSLAGGIQETQYF.